This TCR beta chain was captured in a study of blood T cell repertoires in COVID-19. Patients from Seattle were sampled longitudinally, starting during active infection. Produced via immunoSEQ multiplex PCR; TCRdb's table is partial and in-frame only. The top ten hold under 2.5% of the sample, which has roughly 230,000 clones, 85% to 90% seen once. Per the germline V gene, CDR1 is SGHTA and CDR2 is FQGNSA. This CDR3 has 14 residues. The V gene lost 2 bases and the J gene lost 1 base, with 8 bases spanning the gap. Sequenced input: peripheral blood. The source is a woman aged 55-70 years with COVID-19, enrolled during active disease. The chain couples TRBV7-2 to TRBJ1-1, with D hard to call. In nucleotides, the CDR3 is TGTGCCAGCAGCTTAAGTCCGGGGAACACTGAAGCTTTCTTT. Protein product: CASSLSPGNTEAFF.